The 20 T cell receptor beta chains reported below all come from one sample, sequenced in a study of blood T cell repertoires in COVID-19. Data came from immunoSEQ multiplex PCR; TCRdb stores just in-frame clones and leaves some out. Of about 99,000 clones listed, just over 85% were seen once; the top ten hold 3.5%. Source material: peripheral blood. The receptors stem from a human donor in a cohort sampled during active COVID-19.

As DNA, the CDR3 is TGTGCCAGCACCGAGGAGGGACGGATCACCGGGGAGCTGTTTTTT. This gives the protein CASTEEGRITGELFF. The V and J genes are TRBV2 and TRBJ2-2; D might be TRBD2 (6 bases). Between the trimmed V and J ends, which lost 7 bases and 4 bases, there was a span of 16 bases. The CDR3 is 15 residues long. The germline CDR1 and CDR2 sequences are SNHLY and FYNNEI.

This clone has just a few counts. This chain uses TRBV27 with TRBJ1-3; 9 bases are shared with TRBD1. V shed 5 bases and J 4 bases; nucleotides not matched to a gene: 6. The CDR3 is made up of 15 amino acids. Germline-derived CDR1 and CDR2 are MNHEY and SMNVEV (reference sequence). The CDR3 region is CASSRTGVYGNTIYF. For the CDR3, the DNA is TGTGCCAGCAGTAGGACAGGGGTATACGGAAACACCATATATTTT.

This clone has more than one count but fewer than ten. The gene calls are TRBV5-1 and TRBJ2-1; 14 positions match TRBD2. V shed 3 bases, J shed 6 bases, and the junction held 2 bases outside the gene matches. The CDR3 length is 15 residues. The germline CDR1 and CDR2 sequences are SGHRS and YFSETQ. In nucleotides, the CDR3 is TGCGCCAGCAGCTGGACTAGCGGGGGGCTCAATGAGCAGTTCTTC. Protein: CASSWTSGGLNEQFF.

The V call is TRBV19, the J call TRBJ1-5; D not resolved. Deletions cut 5 bases from V and 0 bases from J, with 8 bases between. From germline, CDR1 is LNHDA and CDR2 SQIVND (reference sequence). This CDR3 spans 14 amino acids. For the CDR3, the DNA is TGTGCCAGTAGTCTGGGCCATAGCAATCAGCCCCAGCATTTT. It translates to CASSLGHSNQPQHF. Complete variable domain (other parts from reference TRBV19 and TRBJ1-5): DGGITQSPKYLFRKEGQNVTLSCEQNLNHDAMYWYRQDPGQGLRLIYYSQIVNDFQKGDIAEGYSVSREKKESFPLTVTSAQKNPTAFYLCASSLGHSNQPQHFGDGTRLSIL.

This chain joins TRBV7-9 and TRBJ2-2, with a possible D match to TRBD2 (6 bases). The CDR3 spans 15 residues. Germline CDR1 SEHNR, CDR2 FQNEAQ (reference sequence). Trimming cost V 2 bases and J 6 bases, with 13 bases left between them. The CDR3 here is CASSLRREGPGELFF. The CDR3 DNA sequence: TGTGCCAGCAGCTTAAGGCGGGAAGGCCCCGGGGAGCTGTTTTTT. Variable domain in full (rest from reference TRBV7-9 and TRBJ2-2): DTGVSQNPRHKITKRGQNVTFRCDPISEHNRLYWYRQTLGQGPEFLTYFQNEAQLEKSRLLSDRFSAERPKGSFSTLEIQRTEQGDSAMYLCASSLRREGPGELFFGEGSRLTVL.

The V and J genes are TRBV28 and TRBJ2-7; 11 positions agree with TRBD2. In germline, CDR1 is MDHEN, CDR2 SYDVKM. The CDR3 is 15 residues long. The J segment lost 4 bases and the V segment lost 9 bases, leaving 11 bases of the junction unmatched. For the CDR3, the DNA is TGTGCCAGTCAAATTCGACTAGCGGGATCGTACGAGCAGTACTTC. This translates into CASQIRLAGSYEQYF.

J is TRBJ1-1 and V is TRBV27, with 10 bases aligning to TRBD1. This CDR3 has 13 residues. Per germline, CDR1 MNHEY and CDR2 SMNVEV (reference sequence). Losses at the gene ends were 6 bases for V and 4 bases for J; bases not matched to a gene: 2. The CDR3 bases are TGTGCCAGCAGCCGGGACAGGGGCACTGAAGCTTTCTTT. Its translation is CASSRDRGTEAFF.

The chain recombines TRBV3-1 (or the pseudogene TRBV3-2) with TRBJ1-6; possible D gene TRBD1, 6 bases. The CDR3 has 15 amino acids. With 2 bases removed from V and 3 bases from J, the gap between germline ends came to 8 bases. Germline V gene data show CDR1 as LGHDT and CDR2 as YNNKEL (reference sequence). The CDR3 spells CASSQRTVYNSPLHF. The DNA for the CDR3 is TGTGCCAGCAGCCAACGGACAGTCTATAATTCACCCCTCCACTTT.

The chain has TRBV24-1 and TRBJ2-5; tentative D call: TRBD2 (5 bases). V dropped 5 bases and J dropped 5 bases, with 11 bases sitting between them. The CDR3 covers 13 residues. Germline CDR1 KGHDR, CDR2 SFDVKD. CDR3 DNA sequence: TGTGCCACCAGTGGTCTTCGCGGGGAGACCCAGTACTTC. It is translated as CATSGLRGETQYF.

J is TRBJ2-7 and V is TRBV9; 10 nucleotides align to TRBD1. J gave up 6 bases and V 0 bases, and 3 bases lay outside the gene matches. Germline CDR1 reads SGDLS; CDR2 reads YYNGEE. CDR3 length equals 14 residues. CDR3 in DNA: TGTGCCAGCAGCGTAGGGACAGGGGGGCGCGAGCAGTACTTC. It specifies CASSVGTGGREQYF.

This chain uses TRBV11-2 with TRBJ1-1; 7 nucleotides agree with TRBD1. Germline V CDR1 and CDR2: SGHAT, FQNNGV. CDR3 size: 17 residues. V lost 1 base and J lost 2; bases outside the gene matches: 10. CDR3 amino acids: CASSLAIGGGPNTEAFF. The CDR3 DNA is TGTGCCAGCAGCTTAGCAATAGGAGGGGGCCCTAACACTGAAGCTTTCTTT.

This rearrangement joins TRBV18 to TRBJ2-3, with D perhaps matching TRBD2 (5 bases). CDR1 is KGHSH, CDR2 LQKENI, per germline. The CDR3 runs 13 residues. The V gene lost 4 bases and the J gene lost 2 bases, with 7 bases spanning the gap. CDR3 loop: CASSQDFTDTQYF. Here the CDR3 DNA reads TGTGCCAGCTCACAGGACTTCACAGATACGCAGTATTTT.

The chain recombines TRBV18 with TRBJ1-5; D gene ambiguous. The germline V gene has CDR1 KGHSH and CDR2 LQKENI. The V and J ends lost 3 bases and 6 bases respectively, with 12 bases between them. The CDR3 totals 14 residues. CDR3 bases: TGTGCCAGCTCACCGGGCGTAATCAGTCAGCCCCAGCATTTT. It codes for CASSPGVISQPQHF.

The chain joins TRBV2 to TRBJ2-5, with 11 bases identical to TRBD2. The trim removed 4 bases at V and 2 bases at J, leaving 12 bases unmatched. Per the germline V gene, CDR1 is SNHLY and CDR2 is FYNNEI. The CDR3 loop spans 18 amino acids. CDR3 sequence reads: CASSGLLAGGPNQETQYF. CDR3 in DNA: TGTGCCAGCAGTGGCTTGCTAGCGGGGGGCCCTAATCAAGAGACCCAGTACTTC.

This clone was observed once. The chain carries TRBV30 and TRBJ2-5; TRBD1 aligns across 8 bases. Germline V CDR1 and CDR2: GTSNPN, SVGIG (reference sequence). The ends lost 8 bases at V and 2 bases at J; junction bases unmatched: 4. CDR3 length: 12 amino acids. CDR3 DNA sequence: TGTGCCCACAACAGGGGGCAAGAGACCCAGTACTTC. This translates into CAHNRGQETQYF.

This chain uses TRBV10-2 with TRBJ2-1, with no clear D. V was shortened by 6 bases and J by 4 bases, with 13 bases between the two germline ends. This CDR3 has 14 residues. Germline CDR1 is WSHSY and CDR2 is SAAADI. The CDR3 sequence is CASRPIVAYNEQFF. CDR3 DNA sequence: TGCGCCAGCAGGCCGATAGTTGCGTACAATGAGCAGTTCTTC.

This clone is a singleton in its sample. This chain joins TRBV27 and TRBJ2-2; D not certain. V was shortened by 10 bases and J by 4 bases, with 10 bases between the two germline ends. There are 12 residues in the CDR3. Per germline, CDR1 MNHEY and CDR2 SMNVEV (reference sequence). In DNA form, the CDR3 reads TGTGCCATGAGGAGCGTCACCGGGGAGCTGTTTTTT. It translates to CAMRSVTGELFF.

The chain recombines TRBV7-9 with TRBJ2-3, with TRBD2 identical over 8 bases. Germline CDR1 reads SEHNR; CDR2 reads FQNEAQ (reference sequence). The CDR3 spans 19 residues. V was pared by 1 base and J by 0 bases, with 12 bases of the junction left unmatched. CDR3 loop: CASSLDAPASGPSTDTQYF. CDR3 nucleotide sequence: TGTGCCAGCAGCTTAGATGCCCCGGCTAGCGGGCCGAGCACAGATACGCAGTATTTT. Using reference TRBV7-9 and TRBJ2-3 for the parts outside the CDR3, the full variable domain is DTGVSQNPRHKITKRGQNVTFRCDPISEHNRLYWYRQTLGQGPEFLTYFQNEAQLEKSRLLSDRFSAERPKGSFSTLEIQRTEQGDSAMYLCASSLDAPASGPSTDTQYFGPGTRLTVL.

The chain employs TRBV4-2 and TRBJ2-5; D unclear. Trimming cost V 0 bases and J 5 bases, with 10 bases left between them. The germline CDR1 and CDR2 sequences are LGHNA and YNFKEQ. The CDR3 is made up of 14 amino acids. CDR3 sequence reads: CASSQDVFLETQYF. Written as DNA, the CDR3 is TGTGCCAGCAGCCAAGACGTCTTTTTGGAGACCCAGTACTTC.

V and J are TRBV24-1 and TRBJ1-2; 7 positions agree with TRBD1. The CDR3 spans 14 residues. The V segment lost 4 bases and the J segment 3 bases; nucleotides outside the gene matches: 4. Germline CDR1 is KGHDR and CDR2 is SFDVKD. The CDR3 region is CATSENRGDYGYTF. The CDR3 nucleotides are TGTGCCACCAGTGAAAACAGGGGCGACTATGGCTACACCTTC.